Following are 14 T cell receptor beta chains from one sample sequenced in a study of tumor-infiltrating lymphocytes in primary liver carcinoma (dated 2017 in TCRdb). Blood RNA was extracted from unsorted whole blood using TRIzol reagent, and germline DNA was obtained with the DNeasy Blood & Tissue kit. Sequencing was performed on an Illumina HiSeq 2500. Starting from approximately 500 ng total RNA, TCRbeta-specific cDNA was produced by reverse transcription with a constant-region primer and ProtoScript II reverse transcriptase. Three nested multiplex PCR rounds, following a slightly modified ARM-PCR procedure, were used to build the TCRbeta libraries. Each of the first two PCR rounds ran for about 10 cycles and used multiplex TRBV1-TRBV30 forward primers together with a Cbeta reverse primer. Through fastp at Q25 and MiXCR, TCRdb rebuilt clones from the public reads, retaining in-frame beta chains. One record per CDR3 amino acid sequence lists the most common genes and DNA. Here the sample has fewer than 350,000 distinct CDR3 sequences; 65% occur a single time. Together, the top ten hold more than 8.5% of the sample.

The source material was peripheral blood. The receptors originated from a man aged 40-55 years with primary liver carcinoma and hepatitis B virus infection.

This chain joins TRBV28 and TRBJ1-5; D unclear. V shed 2 bases and J shed 2 bases, with 4 bases lying between them. This CDR3 comprises 13 residues. The germline V gene encodes CDR1 MDHEN and CDR2 SYDVKM. The CDR3 loop is CASSLVGNQPQHF. CDR3 DNA sequence: TGTGCCAGCAGTTTAGTAGGCAATCAGCCCCAGCATTTT.

The rearrangement links TRBV5-1 to TRBJ2-1; 9 bases line up with TRBD2. J gave up 7 bases and V 0 bases, and 5 bases lay outside the gene matches. CDR3 length equals 15 residues. In germline, CDR1 is SGHRS, CDR2 YFSETQ. The CDR3 loop reads CASSLGGRANNEQFF. For the CDR3, the DNA is TGCGCCAGCAGCTTGGGCGGGAGGGCCAATAATGAGCAGTTCTTC.

Concerning this clonotype itself: A single base separates this from a much larger clone, so it may be a read error. Given the absence of the conserved phenylalanine or tryptophan at the CDR3 end, a read error is likely. The chain uses TRBV12-3 or TRBV12-4 and TRBJ1-2, with D possibly being TRBD1 (6 bases). The germline V and J ends were trimmed by 4 bases and 5 bases, with 11 bases remaining between them. This CDR3 comprises 13 residues. The CDR3 bases are TGTGCCAGCAGTTGGACAGAGCAGTATGGCTACACCTAC. Translated: CASSWTEQYGYTY.

This clonotype was seen only once. The V and J genes are TRBV11-2 and TRBJ2-1; 14 nucleotides line up with TRBD2. Germline assignment: CDR1 SGHAT and CDR2 FQNNGV. The CDR3 runs to 16 residues. Trimming removed 10 bases from V and 4 bases from J; junction bases left unmatched: 9. CDR3: CAIRRGTSGRYNEQFF. The CDR3 nucleotides read TGTGCCATCAGACGGGGGACTAGCGGGAGATACAATGAGCAGTTCTTC.

For this clonotype: A single base separates this from a much larger clone, so it may be a read error. This chain joins TRBV4-1 and TRBJ2-2; 8 bases line up with TRBD2. The V gene's germline CDR1 is MGHRA and CDR2 YSYEKL. V dropped 1 base and J dropped 5; count of bases not matched to a gene: 6. The CDR3 is 16 residues long. CDR3 bases: TGCGCCAGCAGCCAAGGACTAGCGTTTAGAACCGGGGAGCTGTTTTTT. This gives the protein CASSQGLAFRTGELFF.

This sequence joins TRBV6-5 and TRBJ2-1; D not resolved. The CDR3 has 15 residues. V was clipped by 0 bases and J by 3 bases, with 9 bases between them. In germline, CDR1 is MNHEY, CDR2 SVGAGI. The CDR3 reads CASSYSHTIYNEQFF. CDR3 nucleotides: TGTGCCAGCAGTTACTCGCACACCATCTACAATGAGCAGTTCTTC.

This clonotype was seen many times. This sequence joins TRBV4-1 and TRBJ2-3, with 10 bases matching TRBD2. The CDR3 runs 15 residues. The V segment lost 4 bases and the J segment 3 bases; nucleotides outside the gene matches: 4. CDR1 and CDR2 (germline): MGHRA, YSYEKL. The CDR3 loop reads CASSRAGGPTDTQYF. For the CDR3, the DNA is TGCGCCAGCAGCCGAGCGGGAGGGCCGACAGATACGCAGTATTTT.

This clonotype was recorded many times. The chain combines TRBV4-1 with TRBJ2-7, with D unclear. Germline assignment: CDR1 MGHRA and CDR2 YSYEKL. This CDR3 spans 13 amino acids. The V and J ends lost 1 base and 8 bases respectively, with 12 bases between them. CDR3 nucleotide sequence: TGCGCCAGCAGCCAAGGACCGGTCGGCAAGCAGTACTTC. Its protein is CASSQGPVGKQYF.

The J gene is TRBJ2-7, the V gene TRBV6-7, with D perhaps TRBD2 (6 bases). TRBV6-7 is an ORF for which the function is uncertain. The CDR3 has 17 residues. Trimming removed 2 bases at V and 2 bases at J, with 19 bases between. The DNA for the CDR3 is TGTGCCAGCAGTTACACGATTGCAGGGAGGAGAGCCTACGAGCAGTACTTC. Translation: CASSYTIAGRRAYEQYF.

With respect to this clonotype: Here the CDR3 omits its conserved ending phenylalanine or tryptophan, so a read error is the likely source. The chain is built from TRBV4-2 and TRBJ1-1, with D perhaps TRBD1 (5 bases). Trimming took off 5 bases at V and 1 base at J, with 11 bases between the two ends. This CDR3 comprises 14 residues. Germline-derived CDR1 and CDR2 are LGHNA and YNFKEQ. CDR3 nucleotides: TGTGCCAGCAGCAAAGTTACAGGGAACACTGAAGCTTTCCTT. This translates into CASSKVTGNTEAFL.

The chain carries TRBV28 and TRBJ2-7; 8 bases match TRBD1. The V gene's germline CDR1 is MDHEN and CDR2 SYDVKM. With 4 bases clipped from V and 7 bases from J, the junction kept 12 bases outside the gene matches. The CDR3 is 15 residues long. The CDR3 DNA is TGTGCCAGCAGTTGGGCCCGGACAGGGTCCCTGGAGCAGTACTTC. Protein product: CASSWARTGSLEQYF.

The rearrangement uses TRBV12-3 or TRBV12-4 and TRBJ1-1; D unclear. Trimming took 7 bases from V and 5 from J, leaving 14 bases between them. This CDR3 has 13 amino acids. Here the CDR3 reads CASNVPLGTEAFF. Here the CDR3 DNA reads TGTGCCAGCAATGTCCCCCTGGGGACTGAAGCTTTCTTT.

Concerning this clonotype itself: Since the CDR3 does not end with the conserved phenylalanine or tryptophan, this likely comes from a read error. The DNA is left out, because the CDR3 cannot be placed on it with certainty; the CDR3 is given as TCRdb lists it. J is TRBJ2-7 and V is TRBV5-1. Germline lookup yields CDR1 SGHRS and CDR2 YFSETQ. The CDR3 comprises 16 residues, both ends counted. The CDR3 protein is CASSLWLRGVESEHYY.

In the case of this clonotype: The junction shows a germline mismatch at one end, possibly a read error. The chain is built from TRBV6-5 and TRBJ2-5; weak D call: TRBD1 (6 bases). CDR1 and CDR2 from the germline V gene are MNHEY and SVGAGI. There are 14 residues in the CDR3. CDR3 residues: CASSHSGRGETQYF. The CDR3, as DNA: TGCGCCAGCAGTCACTCAGGCAGGGGCGAGACCCAGTACTTC.